The T cell receptor (beta chain) under discussion was sequenced for a study of regulatory T cells in long-lasting Graves disease. Findings and limits, study-wide: Researchers examined only peripheral blood and not thyroid tissue.

This clonotype showed up many times. The antigen is not known. Sequencing libraries for TCR beta were prepared with iRepertoire HTBI primers and Arm-PCR of CDR3 regions. TCRdb redid the calling of the multiplex PCR reads with MiXCR, one entry per CDR3 protein. Among roughly 500,000 distinct CDR3 sequences, about 13% were seen once, and the ten largest hold 10%. Regarding time point: newly diagnosed GD, antithyroid drugs for less than 3 months. Scientists built the TCR library using RNA that was extracted from PBMCs. A peripheral blood sample, about 9.4 milliliters in volume, was drawn into EDTA tubes. The CDR3 is made up of 17 amino acids. Trimming cost V 4 bases and J 0 bases; bases outside gene matches: 12. Germline V lookup: CDR1 LGHNA, CDR2 YNFKEQ. A further study also used this sample, focusing on T cells in Graves' hyperthyroidism and ophthalmopathy. That paper adds: Those with hyperthyroidism were 18 to 65 years old, newly diagnosed, and ill for under 2 months. Exclusion of patients followed from uncontrolled infection, other autoimmune disease, pregnancy or lactation.

The clonotype comes from a man aged 30 to 45 with Graves disease. The sequenced sample was peripheral blood mononuclear cells (PBMCs), obtained at new diagnosis, from a patient treated with antithyroid drugs. This chain joins TRBV4-2 and TRBJ2-7; 7 bases line up with TRBD2. CDR3: CASSPTPASGHSYEQYF. CDR3 nucleotide sequence: TGTGCCAGCAGCCCAACCCCCGCTAGCGGCCACTCCTACGAGCAGTACTTC.